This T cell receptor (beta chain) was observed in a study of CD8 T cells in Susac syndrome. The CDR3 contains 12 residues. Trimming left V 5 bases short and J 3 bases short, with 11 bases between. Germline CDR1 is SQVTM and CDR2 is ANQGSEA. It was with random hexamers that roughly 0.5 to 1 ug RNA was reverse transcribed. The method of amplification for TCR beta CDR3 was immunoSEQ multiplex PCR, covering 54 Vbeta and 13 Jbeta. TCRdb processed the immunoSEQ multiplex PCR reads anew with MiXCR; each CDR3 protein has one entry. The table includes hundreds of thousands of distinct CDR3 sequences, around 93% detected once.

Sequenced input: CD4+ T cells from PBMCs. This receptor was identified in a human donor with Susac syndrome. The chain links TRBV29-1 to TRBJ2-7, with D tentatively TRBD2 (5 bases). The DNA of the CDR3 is TGCAGCGTTCGGCTAGCTGTCTACGAGCAGTACTTC. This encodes CSVRLAVYEQYF.